What follows are 5 T cell receptor beta chains derived from one specimen sequenced in a study of shared clonotypes between healthy human individuals. Assay: immunoSEQ multiplex PCR; the TCRdb copy retains only in-frame clones and omits some. The sample holds approximately 1.5 million clones, 95% to 99% seen once. Sequenced material: naive CD4+ T cells sorted from blood. Noted subset: CD45RA+ positively selected. The receptors come from a man aged 30 to 39 in good health.

This rearrangement joins TRBV7-9 to TRBJ2-3, with D uncertain. The CDR3 has 14 residues. Deletions cut 3 bases from V and 6 bases from J, with 13 bases between. CDR1 is SEHNR and CDR2 is FQNEAQ in the germline V gene (reference sequence). The CDR3 nucleotides read TGTGCCAGCAGCTTTGCAGGAAATTTGGATACGCAGTATTTT. Protein: CASSFAGNLDTQYF.

The J gene is TRBJ2-1, the V gene TRBV29-1; D might be TRBD1 or TRBD2, each matching 5 bases. Looked up from germline, CDR1 is SQVTM and CDR2 is ANQGSEA. Trimming left V 6 bases short and J 4 bases short, with 19 bases between. This CDR3 has 15 residues. CDR3 nucleotides: TGCAGCGTAGCCGGGACCCCCAATTTTTACAATGAGCAGTTCTTC. Its protein product is CSVAGTPNFYNEQFF.

The chain recombines TRBV7-9 with TRBJ2-5, with D perhaps given as TRBD1 or TRBD2 (5 bases each). The J call could be wrong; TRBJ2-7 is a better fit for the DNA end. The CDR3 runs to 16 residues. Germline lookup yields CDR1 SEHNR and CDR2 FQNEAQ (reference sequence). The CDR3 coding sequence is TGTGCCAGCAGCTTAGTAAGTTTGAGGGGTCCATACGAGCAGTACTTC. It is translated as CASSLVSLRGPYEQYF.

The chain has TRBV19 and TRBJ2-1; TRBD1 matches 9 bases. The germline V gene has CDR1 LNHDA and CDR2 SQIVND (reference sequence). Trimming took 5 bases from V and 5 from J; bases not matched to a gene: 7. CDR3 length: 15 residues. The CDR3 is CASSPRDREDNEQFF. In nucleotides, the CDR3 is TGTGCCAGTAGTCCCCGGGACAGGGAGGACAATGAGCAGTTCTTC.

This clone has only one observation. In DNA form, the CDR3 reads TGTGCCAGCAGCCTCCGGGACAGCCAAGAGACCCAGTACTTC. It yields the protein CASSLRDSQETQYF. The chain links TRBV7-9 to TRBJ2-5; 7 nucleotides agree with TRBD1. Losses at the gene ends were 5 bases for V and 1 base for J; bases not matched to a gene: 4. This CDR3 is built from 14 residues. The germline V gene encodes CDR1 SEHNR and CDR2 FQNEAQ (reference sequence). Full variable domain (rest looked up from reference TRBV7-9 and TRBJ2-5): DTGVSQNPRHKITKRGQNVTFRCDPISEHNRLYWYRQTLGQGPEFLTYFQNEAQLEKSRLLSDRFSAERPKGSFSTLEIQRTEQGDSAMYLCASSLRDSQETQYFGPGTRLLVL.